Shown below are 15 T cell receptor beta chains from a single sample sequenced in a study of blood T cells in healthy people across ages. Sample-barcoded 5' priming and a J-beta primer mix drove a second PCR of about 7 to 12 cycles. Each CDR3 protein is one row after TCRdb ran MiXCR on the 5' RACE reads. Among 790,000 or so distinct CDR3 sequences listed, roughly 46% were seen once. Sequenced sample: blood. These receptors were taken from a man older than 75 in good health.

This clonotype was seen more than once but under ten times. The chain joins TRBV20-1 to TRBJ2-1; TRBD1 matches at 7 bases. CDR1 and CDR2 (germline): DFQATT, SNEGSKA (reference sequence). The ends lost 3 bases at V and 0 bases at J; junction bases unmatched: 5. The CDR3 consists of 15 residues. CDR3 sequence reads: CSARAGDSSYNEQFF. CDR3 coding DNA: TGCAGTGCTAGGGCTGGGGACAGCTCCTACAATGAGCAGTTCTTC.

The chain joins TRBV7-2 to TRBJ2-7, with TRBD2 identical over 10 bases. V shed 5 bases and J 2 bases; nucleotides not matched to a gene: 12. The CDR3 is made up of 17 amino acids. CDR1 is SGHTA and CDR2 is FQGNSA in the germline V gene. CDR3 in DNA: TGTGCCAGCAGCAGGTCTAGCGGGGGTCAAGGGGCCTACGAGCAGTACTTC. Protein product: CASSRSSGGQGAYEQYF.

The V call is TRBV29-1, the J call TRBJ2-1, with D uncertain. The CDR3 has 12 amino acids. Deletions cut 3 bases from V and 12 bases from J, with 15 bases between. Germline values: CDR1 SQVTM, CDR2 ANQGSEA. CDR3 DNA sequence: TGCAGCGTTGAGACCTCCAGCACCGGGCAGTTCTTC. As protein: CSVETSSTGQFF.

The genes are TRBV6-1 and TRBJ2-3; 7 bases agree with TRBD2. The germline gives CDR1 MNHNS, CDR2 SASEGT. This CDR3 is 13 amino acids long. The J segment lost 2 bases and the V segment lost 10 bases, leaving 6 bases of the junction unmatched. In DNA, the CDR3 is TGTGCCACCTTCCTAGCGGTCACAGATACGCAGTATTTT. Translation: CATFLAVTDTQYF.

The J gene is TRBJ2-7, the V gene TRBV18; 13 nucleotides align to TRBD2. The trim removed 1 base at V and 1 base at J, leaving 4 bases unmatched. There are 17 residues in the CDR3. CDR1 is KGHSH and CDR2 is LQKENI in the germline V gene. The CDR3 loop reads CASSPRTSGSVSYEQYF. In nucleotides, the CDR3 is TGTGCCAGCTCACCACGGACTAGCGGGAGTGTATCCTACGAGCAGTACTTC.

This sequence joins TRBV4-2 and TRBJ2-5; D remains ambiguous. With 0 bases removed from V and 3 bases from J, the gap between germline ends came to 11 bases. Germline assignment: CDR1 LGHNA and CDR2 YNFKEQ. The CDR3 is 15 residues long. As DNA, the CDR3 is TGTGCCAGCAGCCAAGAGGGCAGTTTAAAAGAGACCCAGTACTTC. Its protein product is CASSQEGSLKETQYF.

This clonotype was recorded once. The chain has TRBV14 and TRBJ2-7, with 9 bases fitting TRBD1. This CDR3 has 16 amino acids. Germline assignment: CDR1 SGHDN and CDR2 FVKESK. J was trimmed by 5 bases and V by 2 bases; bases with no gene match: 10. Written as DNA, the CDR3 is TGTGCCAGCAGCCAAAGAACGGGACAGGGTCTCAACGAGCAGTACTTC. Protein: CASSQRTGQGLNEQYF.

This clonotype has only one observation. The chain is built from TRBV27 and TRBJ1-4, with D unresolved. V lost 4 bases to trimming and J lost 8 bases, with 11 bases between them. CDR3 length: 13 residues. Germline assignment: CDR1 MNHEY and CDR2 SMNVEV (reference sequence). CDR3 loop: CASSYGLGEKLFF. The CDR3 DNA reads TGTGCCAGCAGTTATGGGTTGGGGGAAAAACTGTTTTTT.

The rearrangement links TRBV20-1 to TRBJ2-3, with D uncertain. Trimming pared 5 bases from V and 3 bases from J, leaving 6 bases between. Germline values: CDR1 DFQATT, CDR2 SNEGSKA (reference sequence). The CDR3 has 11 amino acids. The CDR3 DNA is TGCAGTGCTCCTATAACAGATACGCAGTATTTT. Its translation: CSAPITDTQYF.

In this sample, this clonotype turned up a few times. As DNA, the CDR3 is TGTGCCAGCAGCCTTGCCTCTACAGGGGATGGCTACACCTTC. Its protein product is CASSLASTGDGYTF. The rearrangement joins TRBV6-6 to TRBJ1-2; 7 nucleotides match TRBD1. Germline V gives CDR1 MNHNY, CDR2 SVGAGI (reference sequence). The CDR3 has 14 residues. The trim removed 6 bases at V and 6 bases at J, leaving 10 bases unmatched.

V is TRBV11-2 and J is TRBJ2-5; D gene ambiguous. The J call may not be correct, given that the DNA end is closer to TRBJ2-7. The CDR3 covers 15 residues. CDR1 SGHAT and CDR2 FQNNGV come from the germline V gene. The CDR3 sequence is CASSLVYDHLYEQYF. The CDR3 coding sequence is TGTGCCAGCAGCTTAGTTTATGACCACCTATACGAGCAGTACTTC.

This clonotype was detected a few times. The V call is TRBV6-2 or TRBV6-3, the J call TRBJ2-1; 8 nucleotides match TRBD2. The germline CDR1 and CDR2 sequences are MNHEY and SVGEGT. This CDR3 has 16 amino acids. After removal of 2 bases from V and 5 bases from J, the junction contained 8 bases not matched to a gene. The chain's CDR3 is CASSYPSGRGDNEQFF. The DNA for the CDR3 is TGTGCCAGCAGTTACCCCAGCGGGAGAGGGGACAATGAGCAGTTCTTC.

This chain links TRBV4-2 with TRBJ1-1; TRBD1 might be the D (6 bases). V shed 3 bases and J shed 1 base, with 12 bases lying between them. CDR1 and CDR2 (germline): LGHNA, YNFKEQ. This CDR3 is built from 15 residues. The CDR3 DNA reads TGTGCCAGCAGCCACCTTGGACAGAAGAACACTGAAGCTTTCTTT. Translation gives CASSHLGQKNTEAFF.

As concerns this clonotype: This may be a read error: a much more frequent sequence differs by one nucleotide. This chain joins TRBV9 and TRBJ2-1; 9 bases match TRBD2. The DNA end is more similar to TRBJ2-7, so the J call may be wrong. The CDR3 contains 15 residues. CDR1 and CDR2 from the germline V gene are SGDLS and YYNGEE. CDR3 nucleotides: TGTGCCAGCAGCGCGGCGGGAGGGCCCTACAATGAGCAGTACTTC. Protein: CASSAAGGPYNEQYF.

The rearrangement joins TRBV5-6 to TRBJ2-1; D remains unclear. Trimming took 4 bases from V and 10 from J, leaving 15 bases between them. CDR3 length: 13 residues. Germline CDR1 is SGHDT and CDR2 is YYEEEE. This chain's CDR3 is CASSLQTIQEQFF. The CDR3 DNA sequence: TGTGCCAGCAGCCTACAAACTATACAGGAGCAGTTCTTC.